These 27 T cell receptor beta chains were sequenced from one sample in a study of blood T cells in healthy people across ages. Using a J-beta primer mix together with a sample-barcoded 5' primer, a second PCR was run for roughly 7 to 11 cycles. MiXCR was run by TCRdb on the 5' RACE reads, yielding one entry per CDR3 protein. The profile shows fewer than 1 million distinct CDR3 sequences, under 45% of them singletons. Sequences were obtained from blood. All receptors come from a man in his sixties in good health.

The chain combines TRBV6-1 with TRBJ1-2; D unclear. With 2 bases removed from V and 1 base from J, the gap between germline ends came to 8 bases. The CDR3 consists of 14 residues. CDR1 and CDR2 from the germline V gene are MNHNS and SASEGT. The DNA of the CDR3 is TGTGCCAGCAGTGAAATAGGGAGTAACTATGGCTACACCTTC. It is translated as CASSEIGSNYGYTF.

This clonotype was counted a few times. This sequence joins TRBV20-1 and TRBJ2-7, with TRBD1 matching over 8 bases. CDR1 is DFQATT, CDR2 SNEGSKA, per germline (reference sequence). CDR3 length equals 15 residues. V lost 0 bases to trimming and J lost 2 bases; unmatched junction nucleotides: 6. DNA of the CDR3: TGCAGTGCTAGAGATATCGGACAGGGAACCTACGAGCAGTACTTC. This translates into CSARDIGQGTYEQYF.

The genes are TRBV2 and TRBJ1-2, with D unresolved. The CDR3 contains 17 residues. The germline V and J ends were trimmed by 0 bases and 8 bases, with 22 bases remaining between them. The germline CDR1 and CDR2 sequences are SNHLY and FYNNEI. The CDR3 DNA reads as TGTGCCAGCAGTGAAGCGTTATTAGGCAGAACCCTCTCCGGCTACACCTTC. Amino acid sequence: CASSEALLGRTLSGYTF.

The rearrangement joins TRBV9 to TRBJ2-2; TRBD1 matches 9 bases. This CDR3 is built from 14 residues. The trim removed 8 bases at V and 3 bases at J, leaving 5 bases unmatched. The germline CDR1 and CDR2 sequences are SGDLS and YYNGEE. The CDR3 spells CASDRGADTGELFF. The DNA of the CDR3 is TGTGCCAGTGACAGGGGGGCGGACACCGGGGAGCTGTTTTTT. Variable domain in full (rest from reference TRBV9 and TRBJ2-2): DSGVTQTPKHLITATGQRVTLRCSPRSGDLSVYWYQQSLDQGLQFLIQYYNGEERAKGNILERFSAQQFPDLHSELNLSSLELGDSALYFCASDRGADTGELFFGEGSRLTVL.

The chain employs TRBV30 and TRBJ2-5, with D possibly being TRBD1 (5 bases). Germline assignment: CDR1 GTSNPN and CDR2 SVGIG (reference sequence). V lost 3 bases and J 3 bases, leaving 11 bases between the germline ends. The CDR3 runs to 13 residues. The DNA for the CDR3 is TGTGCCTGGAGCGAGGACAATGAAGAGACCCAGTACTTC. Translation: CAWSEDNEETQYF.

The chain uses TRBV6-2 or TRBV6-3 and TRBJ2-3; possibly TRBD2 for D (6 bases). With 7 bases removed from V and 4 bases from J, the gap between germline ends came to 21 bases. Germline CDR1 and CDR2: MNHEY and SVGEGT. This CDR3 comprises 16 residues. The CDR3 spells CASTDAGFQKPDTQYF. The DNA of the CDR3 is TGTGCCAGCACCGACGCGGGGTTCCAGAAGCCAGATACGCAGTATTTT.

J is TRBJ2-3 and V is TRBV27; D may correspond to TRBD1 or TRBD2 (6 bases each). This CDR3 has 14 amino acids. Germline V CDR1 and CDR2: MNHEY, SMNVEV (reference sequence). Deletions cut 4 bases from V and 6 bases from J, with 14 bases between. The CDR3 DNA follows: TGTGCCAGCAGTTACCAGGGGAGGCGCGATACGCAGTATTTT. It is translated as CASSYQGRRDTQYF.

This chain connects TRBV15 to TRBJ1-2; D is uncertain. The CDR3 is made up of 13 amino acids. Per the germline V gene, CDR1 is LNHNV and CDR2 is YYDKDF (reference sequence). The V end was cut by 1 base, the J end by 7 bases, with 10 bases between. CDR3 protein: CATSRGRVGGYTF. CDR3 in DNA: TGTGCCACCAGCAGAGGACGGGTGGGTGGCTACACCTTC.

The genes are TRBV5-4 and TRBJ2-7, with 7 bases fitting TRBD1. Per the germline V gene, CDR1 is SGHNT and CDR2 is YYREEE (reference sequence). J was trimmed by 2 bases and V by 4 bases; bases with no gene match: 9. The CDR3 has 15 residues. The DNA for the CDR3 is TGTGCCAGCAGCCCAATACCGGGACAGCCCTACGAGCAGTACTTC. Residues: CASSPIPGQPYEQYF. The full variable domain, in which reference TRBV5-4 and TRBJ2-7 provide the parts outside the CDR3, is ETGVTQSPTHLIKTRGQQVTLRCSSQSGHNTVSWYQQALGQGPQFIFQYYREEENGRGNFPPRFSGLQFPNYSSELNVNALELDDSALYLCASSPIPGQPYEQYFGPGTRLTVT.

This clonotype appeared a few times. V usage is TRBV6-5 and J usage is TRBJ2-3, with D tentatively TRBD2 (5 bases). This CDR3 is 16 amino acids long. V was pared by 0 bases and J by 2 bases, with 12 bases between. Germline lookup yields CDR1 MNHEY and CDR2 SVGAGI. This chain's CDR3 is CASSYSISGFTDTQYF. The CDR3 nucleotides read TGTGCCAGCAGTTACTCGATCAGCGGCTTCACAGATACGCAGTATTTT.

This clonotype was seen more than once but under ten times. The chain links TRBV20-1 to TRBJ1-4; 12 bases agree with TRBD1. The CDR3 totals 14 residues. Germline loops: CDR1 DFQATT, CDR2 SNEGSKA (reference sequence). The trim removed 5 bases at V and 12 bases at J, leaving 10 bases unmatched. The CDR3 loop reads CSAPSGTGGSELFF. The CDR3 nucleotides are TGCAGTGCTCCCTCCGGGACAGGGGGCAGTGAACTGTTTTTT.

This clonotype came up once. The rearrangement joins TRBV9 to TRBJ2-3, with D perhaps TRBD1 or TRBD2 (7 bases each). From germline, CDR1 is SGDLS and CDR2 YYNGEE. Deletions cut 4 bases from V and 0 bases from J, with 15 bases between. This CDR3 region has 16 residues. The CDR3: CASSIRQGGSTDTQYF. In nucleotides, the CDR3 is TGTGCCAGCAGCATACGACAGGGAGGGAGCACAGATACGCAGTATTTT.

This chain connects TRBV20-1 to TRBJ1-2; D is ambiguous. V lost 1 base and J lost 2, with 11 bases in between. CDR3 size: 14 residues. The germline V gene encodes CDR1 DFQATT and CDR2 SNEGSKA (reference sequence). The CDR3 DNA reads as TGCAGTGCTAGAGTTGGCAGAATAAACTATGGCTACACCTTC. The encoded protein is CSARVGRINYGYTF.

V is TRBV5-1 and J is TRBJ1-5; no reliable D call. Trimming took off 0 bases at V and 1 base at J, with 8 bases between the two ends. Germline values: CDR1 SGHRS, CDR2 YFSETQ. CDR3 size: 15 residues. CDR3 amino acids: CASSLAGESNQPQHF. Here the CDR3 DNA reads TGCGCCAGCAGCTTGGCCGGGGAAAGCAATCAGCCCCAGCATTTT.

There are a few counts of this clonotype. The chain uses TRBV20-1 and TRBJ1-4; D gene unclear. Germline V gene sequence: CDR1 DFQATT, CDR2 SNEGSKA (reference sequence). The CDR3 has 12 residues. With 1 base removed from V and 8 bases from J, the gap between germline ends came to 8 bases. The CDR3 DNA reads TGCAGTGCTAGAGTGGGCAGGGAAAAACTGTTTTTT. Translating it yields CSARVGREKLFF.

The V call is TRBV6-6, the J call TRBJ1-2; TRBD1 agrees at 10 bases. CDR3 length: 15 residues. Per germline, CDR1 MNHNY and CDR2 SVGAGI (reference sequence). V shed 6 bases, J shed 8 bases, and the junction held 12 bases outside the gene matches. CDR3 coding DNA: TGTGCCAGCAGACCCACAGGGACAGGGGTACGCGGCTACACCTTC. Translation: CASRPTGTGVRGYTF.

This clonotype was counted between two and nine times. V usage is TRBV5-1 and J usage is TRBJ2-5, with 8 bases fitting TRBD2. The CDR3 is 15 residues long. The V and J ends lost 4 bases and 5 bases, in that order; junction bases with no gene match: 10. The germline V gene encodes CDR1 SGHRS and CDR2 YFSETQ. The CDR3 protein is CASSASGASGETQYF. CDR3 DNA sequence: TGCGCCAGCAGCGCCTCCGGAGCTAGCGGGGAGACCCAGTACTTC.

This sequence joins TRBV2 and TRBJ2-3; 10 bases are shared with TRBD1. Germline CDR1 reads SNHLY; CDR2 reads FYNNEI. The CDR3 sequence is 15 residues long. The J segment lost 1 base and the V segment lost 5 bases, leaving 3 bases of the junction unmatched. The CDR3 DNA reads TGTGCCAGCAGTAAAGACAGGGGGCGCACAGATACGCAGTATTTT. It translates to CASSKDRGRTDTQYF.

The V and J genes are TRBV28 and TRBJ1-6, with D hard to call. This CDR3 comprises 13 residues. Trimming shortened V by 6 bases and J by 7 bases, and 10 bases separated the two germline ends. Germline CDR1 MDHEN, CDR2 SYDVKM. Here the CDR3 reads CASRFRINSPLHF. The CDR3 coding sequence is TGTGCCAGCAGGTTCAGGATCAATTCACCCCTCCACTTT.

The chain is built from TRBV4-3 and TRBJ2-1; 10 nucleotides agree with TRBD2. The length of the CDR3 is 15 residues. The trim removed 4 bases at V and 6 bases at J, leaving 6 bases unmatched. CDR1 is LGHNA and CDR2 is YSLEER in the germline V gene. For the CDR3, the DNA is TGCGCCAGCAGCCGGGTCAGCGGGGGGGTCAATGAGCAGTTCTTC. It specifies CASSRVSGGVNEQFF.

The rearrangement links TRBV12-3 or TRBV12-4 to TRBJ2-1; D is unresolved. The CDR3 is 13 residues long. The germline V and J ends were trimmed by 10 bases and 4 bases, with 14 bases remaining between them. The CDR3, as DNA: TGTGCCACCGCGGTACTACCATACAATGAGCAGTTCTTC. It yields the protein CATAVLPYNEQFF.

The chain recombines TRBV20-1 with TRBJ2-1; 8 nucleotides agree with TRBD1. Germline V CDR1 and CDR2: DFQATT, SNEGSKA (reference sequence). This CDR3 has 16 residues. Unmatched junction bases numbered 17, after V lost 1 base and J lost 12 bases. For the CDR3, the DNA is TGCAGTGCTAGAGTGCCCTGGGGCAGGGGGCTGGTCGTGCAGTTCTTC. As protein: CSARVPWGRGLVVQFF.

This clonotype has a handful of counts. The chain links TRBV7-2 to TRBJ2-4, with D possibly TRBD1 on 6 matching bases. The CDR3 loop spans 13 amino acids. The V end was cut by 4 bases, the J end by 10 bases, with 14 bases between. Germline-derived CDR1 and CDR2 are SGHTA and FQGNSA. CDR3 sequence: CASSWPGTPIQYF. CDR3 bases: TGTGCCAGCAGCTGGCCCGGGACACCTATTCAGTACTTC.

J is TRBJ1-1 and V is TRBV3-1; 7 bases match TRBD1. The trim removed 0 bases at V and 3 bases at J, leaving 10 bases unmatched. In germline, CDR1 is LGHDT, CDR2 YNNKEL (reference sequence). CDR3 size: 17 residues. The CDR3 here is CASSQDQKVDRHTEAFF. The CDR3 coding sequence is TGTGCCAGCAGCCAAGATCAAAAAGTGGACAGGCACACTGAAGCTTTCTTT.

This chain connects TRBV6-6 to TRBJ1-1; D perhaps matches TRBD1 (5 bases). The length of the CDR3 is 14 residues. Deletions cut 6 bases from V and 0 bases from J, with 11 bases between. Germline V gene lookup returns CDR1 MNHNY and CDR2 SVGAGI (reference sequence). CDR3 residues: CASRNTGLNTEAFF. The CDR3 DNA is TGTGCCAGCAGGAATACAGGTTTGAACACTGAAGCTTTCTTT.

There are a few counts of this clonotype. The genes are TRBV20-1 and TRBJ1-1; 7 nucleotides agree with TRBD1. The germline CDR1 and CDR2 sequences are DFQATT and SNEGSKA (reference sequence). This CDR3 comprises 12 residues. CDR3 loop: CSGRGILTEAFF. In DNA, the CDR3 is TGCAGCGGCAGGGGGATTCTCACTGAAGCTTTCTTT.

V usage is TRBV21-1 and J usage is TRBJ2-7; the table names TRBD2, a call not compared with the DNA. TRBV21-1 is assigned pseudogene status. The CDR3 consists of 16 residues. The CDR3 region is CASSESPQVPSYEQYF. The CDR3 DNA follows: TGTGCCAGCAGCGAGTCCCCACAGGTACCCTCCTACGAGCAGTACTTC.